This is a list of T cell receptor beta chains from one sample in a study of cytomegalovirus exposure and HLA in healthy donors. Sequenced by immunoSEQ multiplex PCR; TCRdb stores in-frame clones only, minus some. This sample has hundreds of thousands of clones; roughly 85% occur once, and the top ten carry over 0.75%. Source material: PBMCs. These receptors originate from a woman younger than 35 in good health and CMV-seronegative. Each CDR3 is given with its conserved first and last residue. The D gene is left open where the match is weak. Clone size is given for some rows only: seen once, a few or many times, or a class if the clone is expanded.

size	V	D	J	DNA	CDR3
.	TRBV4-1	.	TRBJ2-7	TGCGCCAGCAGCCAAGTTGGGCCCTACGCCTACGAGCAGTACTTC	CASSQVGPYAYEQYF
.	TRBV4-1	.	TRBJ2-3	TGCGCCAGCAGCCAAGGGACAGTTTCTAGCACAGATACGCAGTATTTT	CASSQGTVSSTDTQYF
.	TRBV28	TRBD1	TRBJ1-6	TGTGCCAGCAGTTCGACAGGGAATTCACCCCTCCACTTT	CASSSTGNSPLHF
.	TRBV5-5	TRBD2	TRBJ2-7	TGTGCCAGCAGCCCGGGGGGGACTAGCGGGTTTTACGAGCAGTACTTC	CASSPGGTSGFYEQYF
.	TRBV6-1	TRBD1	TRBJ2-7	TGTGCCAGCAGTGGCTCCGGGACAGGGGAGGGCGAGCAGTACTTC	CASSGSGTGEGEQYF
.	TRBV28	.	TRBJ2-2	TGTGCCAGCAGTTACTGGAAAGGGGCCGGGGAGCTGTTTTTT	CASSYWKGAGELFF
.	TRBV15	TRBD2	TRBJ2-7	TGTGCCACCAGCAGAGCTAGCGGGGTCTCCTACGAGCAGTACTTC	CATSRASGVSYEQYF
.	TRBV28	TRBD1	TRBJ1-1	TGTGCCAGCATCAGAACCACAATGGGGGACAGGGTTCATCGGAGGCCGCGGGCTTTCTTT	CASIRTTMGDRVHRRPRAFF
.	TRBV7-2	.	TRBJ2-5	TGTGCCAGCAGCTTTACAACAGAGACCCAGTACTTC	CASSFTTETQYF
.	TRBV28	TRBD1	TRBJ1-3	TGTGCCAGCAGTTTCGCCCCGACAGGGTATGGAAACACCATATATTTT	CASSFAPTGYGNTIYF
.	TRBV14	.	TRBJ2-7	TGTGCCAGCAGCCGGAGTGGCGGCACCAAATCCTACGAGCAGTACTTC	CASSRSGGTKSYEQYF
.	TRBV30	.	TRBJ2-5	TGTGCCTGGAGTCAGGGTGGACTACTGGGGACCCAGTACTTC	CAWSQGGLLGTQYF
.	TRBV7-6	.	TRBJ1-2	TGTGCCAGCAGCTTAGGTATCGGCAGGCGAGGAGGTGGCTACACCTTC	CASSLGIGRRGGGYTF
.	TRBV5-1	TRBD1	TRBJ1-1	TGCGCCAGCAGCCAAACGACAGGGGGTAACACTGAAGCTTTCTTT	CASSQTTGGNTEAFF
once	TRBV4-2	TRBD2	TRBJ2-3	TGTGCCAGCAGCCAAGTCACCAGGGCGGGGGGGCCAGATACGCAGTATTTT	CASSQVTRAGGPDTQYF
once	TRBV9	.	TRBJ1-3	TGTGCCAGCAGCGTAGGGCGGACTGGCTCTGGAAACACCATATATTTT	CASSVGRTGSGNTIYF
.	TRBV6-6	TRBD1	TRBJ1-2	TGTGCCAGCAGTTACCTGGACAGGGGCTACACCTTC	CASSYLDRGYTF
.	TRBV4-1	.	TRBJ2-7	TGCGCCAGCAGCCAAGTATACGGGATACTTTACGAGCAGTACTTC	CASSQVYGILYEQYF
.	TRBV5-1	TRBD2	TRBJ2-5	TGCGCCAGCAGCTTGAATTTTGCGGGAGGAGGCGAGACCCAGTACTTC	CASSLNFAGGGETQYF
.	TRBV30	.	TRBJ1-5	TGTGCCTGGAGTGTCCAGGGGCGGCAGCCCCAGCATTTT	CAWSVQGRQPQHF
.	TRBV19	.	TRBJ1-2	TGTGCCAGTAGTCCTTGGGCCCAGAGGGCTAACTATGGCTACACCTTC	CASSPWAQRANYGYTF
few	TRBV27	TRBD2	TRBJ2-7	TGTGCCAGCAGTTTAGCGGGGGACTCCTACGAGCAGTACTTC	CASSLAGDSYEQYF
.	TRBV2	TRBD1	TRBJ1-4	TGTGCCAGCAGTTTGGACAGGTTCGATGAAAAACTGTTTTTT	CASSLDRFDEKLFF
.	TRBV30	.	TRBJ2-1	TGTGCCTTCTACGGGGTTTACAATGAGCAGTTCTTC	CAFYGVYNEQFF
.	TRBV6-5	TRBD1	TRBJ1-4	TGTGCCAGCAGTTCGACAGGGGTCCGGTCCGGGGAACTGTTTTTT	CASSSTGVRSGELFF
once	TRBV30	.	TRBJ2-3	TGTGCCTGTACCCCGACTAGCACAGATACGCAGTATTTT	CACTPTSTDTQYF
.	TRBV2	TRBD1	TRBJ2-7	TGTGCCAGCGACACCCCACAGGGGGCCCCCGATCGCTGGAACTCCTACGAGCAGTACTTC	CASDTPQGAPDRWNSYEQYF
few	TRBV2	TRBD1	TRBJ1-5	TGTGCCAGCTGTCGAACAAAGGGACAGTTCAATCAGCCCCAGCATTTT	CASCRTKGQFNQPQHF
.	TRBV4-1	.	TRBJ1-5	TGCGCCAGCAGCCAAGACCCAGGGGACAATCAGCCCCAGCATTTT	CASSQDPGDNQPQHF
once	TRBV28	TRBD1	TRBJ2-1	TGTGCCAGCAAAAGGGGGCTTCGGTTTGGGTCCTACAATGAGCAGTTCTTC	CASKRGLRFGSYNEQFF
few	TRBV27	TRBD1	TRBJ1-2	TGTGCCAGCAGATCTGACAGGGGGGGGAACTATGGCTACACCTTC	CASRSDRGGNYGYTF
.	TRBV30	.	TRBJ2-6	TGTGCCTTCACCTACCGGACAGTCAGCTCTGGGGCCAACGTCCTGACTTTC	CAFTYRTVSSGANVLTF
.	TRBV29-1	TRBD2	TRBJ2-1	TGCAGCGTTGGTCTTAGCGGGGCTCTCAATGAGCAGTTCTTC	CSVGLSGALNEQFF
.	TRBV5-4	TRBD1	TRBJ2-7	TGTGCCAGCAGCTTCTCGGGACAGGTCCCCTACGAGCAGTACTTC	CASSFSGQVPYEQYF
.	TRBV28	.	TRBJ1-4	TGTGCCAGCAGAACCATACAGGGTTTCCCGGAAAAACTGTTTTTT	CASRTIQGFPEKLFF
.	TRBV7-8	TRBD1	TRBJ1-5	TGTGCCAGCAGCTTAGCGACAGGGAGCCAGCCCCAGCATTTT	CASSLATGSQPQHF